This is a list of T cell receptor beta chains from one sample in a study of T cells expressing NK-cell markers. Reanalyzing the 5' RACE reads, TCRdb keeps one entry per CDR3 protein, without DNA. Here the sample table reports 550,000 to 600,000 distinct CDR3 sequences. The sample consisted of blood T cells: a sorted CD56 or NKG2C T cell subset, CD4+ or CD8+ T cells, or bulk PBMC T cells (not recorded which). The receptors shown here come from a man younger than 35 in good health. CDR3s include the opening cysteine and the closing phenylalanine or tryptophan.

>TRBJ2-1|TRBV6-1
CASTSGTSGRGQQFF
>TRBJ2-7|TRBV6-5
CASSYSSDRGEQYF
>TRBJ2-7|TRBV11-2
CASSLDVGRYEQYF
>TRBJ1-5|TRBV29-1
CSVAPGTVNQPQHF
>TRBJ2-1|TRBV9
CASSVGGGSYNEQFF
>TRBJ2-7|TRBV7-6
CASSFVMNEQYF
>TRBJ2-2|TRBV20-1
CSAAALRLAGGAGELFF
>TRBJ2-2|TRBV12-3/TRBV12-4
CASSPTGTGKSGELFF
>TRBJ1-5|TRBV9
CASSVETGDSNQPQHF
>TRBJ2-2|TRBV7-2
CASSLAGTRIRNTGELFF
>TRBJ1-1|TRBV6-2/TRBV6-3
CASSYRGPSAEAFF
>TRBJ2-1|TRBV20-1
CSARVVAGAYEQFF
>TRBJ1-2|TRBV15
CATSRGGGNYGYTF
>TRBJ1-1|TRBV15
CATSRVAGAKTEAFF
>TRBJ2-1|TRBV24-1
CATSPELSNEQFF
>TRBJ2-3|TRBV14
CASSQEEAGWGNTQYF
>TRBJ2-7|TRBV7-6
CASSSAGSGTYEQYF
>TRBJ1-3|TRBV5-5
CASSSVLGNTIYF
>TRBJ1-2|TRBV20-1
CSATGTGEDYTF
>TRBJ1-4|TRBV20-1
CSARDLKGDNEKLFF
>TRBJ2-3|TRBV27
CASSLGSGRPDTQYF
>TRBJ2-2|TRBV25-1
CASSESRQGLTGELFF
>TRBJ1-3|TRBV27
CASSLVGQGGNTIYF
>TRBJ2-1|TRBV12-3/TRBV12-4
CASSLGVSSGRADEQFF
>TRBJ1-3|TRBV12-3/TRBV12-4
CASSSFTGSSGNTIYF
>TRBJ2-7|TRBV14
CASSHTTAGGWNEQYF
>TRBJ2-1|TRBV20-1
CSAEKIAVYNEQFF
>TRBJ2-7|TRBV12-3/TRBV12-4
CASRGTGVSSGFYEQYF
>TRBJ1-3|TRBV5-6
CASTDRYSGNTIYF
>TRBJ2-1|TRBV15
CATSGQKSGGNEQFF
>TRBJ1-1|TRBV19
CASSIAGVVRNTEAFF